The 21 T cell receptor beta chains presented below share a single source sample, sequenced in a study of blood T cells in healthy people across ages. A second PCR, run for 7 to 11 cycles, used a sample-barcoded 5' primer plus a J-beta primer mix. TCRdb independently ran MiXCR on the 5' RACE reads; one entry per CDR3 protein. The table records hundreds of thousands of distinct CDR3 sequences, approximately 31% of them present only once. Specimen: blood. Source of these receptors: a woman of 80 years or more in good health.

Details on this clonotype: A clone one base away is much larger, so this may be a read error. This chain links TRBV20-1 with TRBJ1-2, with D maybe TRBD1 (5 bases). The V and J ends lost 5 bases and 4 bases respectively, with 20 bases between them. CDR1 DFQATT and CDR2 SNEGSKA come from the germline V gene (reference sequence). There are 15 residues in the CDR3. The CDR3 is CSALLYRGRGYGYTF. The CDR3 DNA is TGCAGTGCTCTCTTATACCGGGGCCGGGGCTATGGCTACACCTTC.

This clonotype was seen more than once but under ten times. The genes are TRBV5-1 and TRBJ2-1; a possible D gene is TRBD1 (6 bases). The CDR3 loop spans 16 amino acids. Germline loops: CDR1 SGHRS, CDR2 YFSETQ. The germline V and J ends were trimmed by 0 bases and 0 bases, with 10 bases remaining between them. CDR3 region: CASSLVGASSYNEQFF. Written as DNA, the CDR3 is TGCGCCAGCAGCTTGGTGGGGGCAAGCTCCTACAATGAGCAGTTCTTC.

The chain links TRBV7-2 to TRBJ2-1; perhaps TRBD1 as D (6 bases). The V gene lost 4 bases and the J gene lost 4 bases, with 8 bases spanning the gap. The germline V gene has CDR1 SGHTA and CDR2 FQGNSA. The CDR3 extends over 13 amino acids. CDR3 bases: TGTGCCAGCAGCTGGCAGGGGTACAATGAGCAGTTCTTC. Its translation is CASSWQGYNEQFF.

The table lists this clonotype with many counts. The rearrangement joins TRBV7-8 to TRBJ2-7, with D possibly TRBD2 on 6 matching bases. Germline V gene data show CDR1 as SGHVS and CDR2 as FQNEAQ. The CDR3 is 12 residues long. V lost 7 bases and J 6 bases, leaving 13 bases between the germline ends. CDR3 DNA sequence: TGTGCCAGCACTCCTGGGGGGTTCGAGCAGTACTTC. The encoded protein is CASTPGGFEQYF. The whole variable domain, filled in from reference TRBV7-8 and TRBJ2-7, reads GAGVSQSPRYKVAKRGQDVALRCDPISGHVSLFWYQQALGQGPEFLTYFQNEAQLDKSGLPSDRFFAERPEGSVSTLKIQRTQQEDSAVYLCASTPGGFEQYFGPGTRLTVT.

This clonotype has a count of ten or more. A much larger clone differs by one base, so this may be a read error. The chain is built from TRBV7-2 and TRBJ2-7; 9 positions agree with TRBD2. The V gene's germline CDR1 is SGHTA and CDR2 FQGNSA. The junction had 6 bases not matched to a gene; V was cut back by 1 base and J by 2 bases. The CDR3 length is 16 residues. The CDR3 DNA reads TGTGCCAGCAGCTTAGGTGGCGGGGGGGCCACCTACGAGCAGTACTTC. Translation gives CASSLGGGGATYEQYF.

This clonotype showed up just a few times. A much larger clonotype is one base distant, so this may be a read error. This chain connects TRBV20-1 to TRBJ2-5; possibly TRBD2 for D (5 bases). The ends were cut back, 3 bases at V and 11 bases at J, with 22 bases in the middle. The CDR3 has 14 residues. In germline, CDR1 is DFQATT, CDR2 SNEGSKA (reference sequence). This chain's CDR3 is CSASRVGDWNEQYF. The CDR3, as DNA: TGCAGTGCTAGTCGGGTCGGGGATTGGAATGAGCAGTACTTC.

This clonotype was seen a few times. The chain uses TRBV12-3 or TRBV12-4 and TRBJ1-4; 7 bases agree with TRBD1. This CDR3 has 14 residues. V shed 6 bases, J shed 6 bases, and the junction held 7 bases outside the gene matches. The CDR3 is CASSWAGGDEKLFF. The CDR3 region has the DNA TGTGCCAGCAGCTGGGCAGGGGGGGATGAAAAACTGTTTTTT.

This clonotype was counted ten times or more. The chain recombines TRBV6-5 with TRBJ2-5, with 10 bases lining up with TRBD2. The trim removed 4 bases at V and 4 bases at J, leaving 6 bases unmatched. This CDR3 comprises 15 residues. The germline V gene encodes CDR1 MNHEY and CDR2 SVGAGI. The CDR3 protein is CASSLSVAGGETQYF. For the CDR3, the DNA is TGTGCCAGCAGTTTATCGGTAGCGGGGGGAGAGACCCAGTACTTC.

J is TRBJ2-3 and V is TRBV2; D not resolved. V was clipped by 4 bases and J by 4 bases, with 15 bases between them. CDR3 length: 15 amino acids. The V gene's germline CDR1 is SNHLY and CDR2 FYNNEI. The CDR3 loop is CASSVRRPSADTQYF. CDR3 bases: TGTGCCAGCAGTGTTCGTCGGCCGAGCGCAGATACGCAGTATTTT.

The chain links TRBV20-1 to TRBJ1-4; D is undetermined. This CDR3 has 16 residues. Germline CDR1 DFQATT, CDR2 SNEGSKA (reference sequence). V was clipped by 5 bases and J by 6 bases, with 22 bases between them. In nucleotides, the CDR3 is TGCAGTGCTGACACCACGCCCCCGCGGAGCCATGAAAAACTGTTTTTT. It is translated as CSADTTPPRSHEKLFF.

Turning to this clonotype: Germline is not matched at one junction end, which may reflect a read error. This chain connects TRBV10-3 to TRBJ2-7; D is uncertain. The CDR3 sequence is 13 residues long. CDR1 is ENHRY, CDR2 SYGVKD, per germline. CDR3 residues: CATSEGVSDEQYF. The CDR3 nucleotides read TGTGCCACCAGTGAAGGAGTATCGGACGAGCAGTACTTC.

This chain connects TRBV10-3 to TRBJ2-1; D uncertain. The CDR3 has 17 residues. Trimming pared 11 bases from V and 2 bases from J, leaving 25 bases between. Germline CDR1 reads ENHRY; CDR2 reads SYGVKD. Here the CDR3 reads CAAPWPLRRSAYNEQFF. Here the CDR3 DNA reads TGTGCCGCCCCCTGGCCTTTACGAAGAAGCGCCTACAATGAGCAGTTCTTC.

This clonotype was seen only a few times. V usage is TRBV13 and J usage is TRBJ2-5, with 8 nucleotides matching TRBD2. Unmatched junction bases numbered 13, after V lost 8 bases and J lost 5 bases. Germline V CDR1 and CDR2: PRHDT, FYEKMQ (reference sequence). CDR3 length: 15 residues. The CDR3 spells CASGLGAGVQETQYF. The CDR3, as DNA: TGTGCCAGCGGCCTAGGAGCGGGGGTCCAGGAGACCCAGTACTTC.

This clonotype was found a few times. The gene calls are TRBV29-1 and TRBJ1-2; 10 bases are shared with TRBD1. The germline CDR1 and CDR2 sequences are SQVTM and ANQGSEA. The length of the CDR3 is 13 residues. V was pared by 2 bases and J by 8 bases, with 5 bases of the junction left unmatched. Here the CDR3 reads CSVEFGTGAGYTF. CDR3 coding DNA: TGCAGCGTTGAATTCGGGACAGGGGCCGGCTACACCTTC.

In its sample, this clonotype was seen a few times. The CDR3 region has the DNA TGCAGCGTCCATGGGGGGGGGCGGGGCACAGATACGCAGTATTTT. Translation gives CSVHGGGRGTDTQYF. The rearrangement uses TRBV29-1 and TRBJ2-3; perhaps TRBD2 as D (7 bases). Per germline, CDR1 SQVTM and CDR2 ANQGSEA. There are 15 residues in the CDR3. The ends were cut back, 6 bases at V and 1 base at J, with 17 bases in the middle.

The rearrangement uses TRBV5-1 and TRBJ2-3, with a tentative D call TRBD1 (5 bases). CDR3 length: 16 residues. Germline V gene sequence: CDR1 SGHRS, CDR2 YFSETQ. V gave up 2 bases and J gave up 1 base, with 14 bases separating them. As DNA, the CDR3 is TGCGCCAGCAGCTTAGGGGATGTGACAGGCACAGATACGCAGTATTTT. Amino acid sequence: CASSLGDVTGTDTQYF. Using reference TRBV5-1 and TRBJ2-3 for the parts outside the CDR3, the full variable domain is KAGVTQTPRYLIKTRGQQVTLSCSPISGHRSVSWYQQTPGQGLQFLFEYFSETQRNKGNFPGRFSGRQFSNSRSEMNVSTLELGDSALYLCASSLGDVTGTDTQYFGPGTRLTVL.

As for this clonotype: With a much larger clone just one base away, this may be a read error. The V gene is TRBV29-1, the J gene TRBJ2-7; 11 bases are a match to TRBD2. The CDR3 is made up of 14 amino acids. The germline V gene encodes CDR1 SQVTM and CDR2 ANQGSEA. The V and J ends lost 2 bases and 7 bases, in that order; junction bases with no gene match: 7. CDR3 loop: CSVEISGGASEQYF. DNA for the CDR3: TGCAGCGTTGAAATTAGCGGGGGGGCCAGTGAGCAGTACTTC.

This clonotype was seen many times. The chain couples TRBV20-1 to TRBJ2-6, with 9 bases lining up with TRBD1. Germline CDR1 is DFQATT and CDR2 is SNEGSKA (reference sequence). The J segment lost 2 bases and the V segment lost 5 bases, leaving 13 bases of the junction unmatched. The CDR3 spans 18 residues. CDR3: CSAFMTGTGRTGANVLTF. CDR3 nucleotides: TGCAGTGCTTTCATGACCGGGACAGGGAGAACTGGGGCCAACGTCCTGACTTTC.

Comment on this clonotype: The junction does not match germline at one end; this may be a read error. V usage is TRBV7-3 and J usage is TRBJ2-1, with 8 bases identical to TRBD1. Per germline, CDR1 SGHTA and CDR2 FQGTGA. The CDR3 extends over 12 amino acids. The CDR3 here is CASSSGGGEQFF. The DNA of the CDR3 is TGTGCCAGTAGCTCAGGGGGCGGTGAGCAGTTCTTC.

About this clonotype itself: A much bigger clone sits one base away, suggesting this may be a read error. The V call is TRBV6-5, the J call TRBJ2-3, with D possibly matching TRBD2 (5 bases). This CDR3 is built from 14 residues. The germline CDR1 and CDR2 sequences are MNHEY and SVGAGI. For the CDR3, the DNA is TGTGCCAGCAGTTCCGGGGTCCGCACAAATACGCAGTATTTT. Translating gives CASSSGVRTNTQYF.

This clonotype was seen repeatedly, ten times or more. This chain links TRBV12-3 or TRBV12-4 with TRBJ2-3; D unclear. CDR3 length: 13 residues. Trimming removed 4 bases at V and 4 bases at J, with 9 bases between. The CDR3: CASSSEQPDTQYF. CDR3 nucleotides: TGTGCCAGCAGTTCCGAACAACCAGATACGCAGTATTTT.